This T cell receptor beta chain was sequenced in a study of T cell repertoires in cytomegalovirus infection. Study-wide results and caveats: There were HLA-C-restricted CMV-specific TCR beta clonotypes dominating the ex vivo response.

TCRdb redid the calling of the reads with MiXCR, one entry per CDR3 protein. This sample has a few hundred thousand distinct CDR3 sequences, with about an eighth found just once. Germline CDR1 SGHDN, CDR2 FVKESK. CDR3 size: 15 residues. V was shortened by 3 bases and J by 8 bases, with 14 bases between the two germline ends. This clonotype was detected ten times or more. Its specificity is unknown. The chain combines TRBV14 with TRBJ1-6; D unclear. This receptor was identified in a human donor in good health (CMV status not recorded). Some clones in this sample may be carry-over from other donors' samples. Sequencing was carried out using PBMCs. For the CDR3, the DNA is TGTGCCAGCAGCCAGAGCCCCTCGACGGATTCACCCCTCCACTTT. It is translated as CASSQSPSTDSPLHF. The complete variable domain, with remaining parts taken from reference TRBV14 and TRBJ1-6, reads EAGVTQFPSHSVIEKGQTVTLRCDPISGHDNLYWYRRVMGKEIKFLLHFVKESKQDESGMPNNRFLAERTGGTYSTLKVQPAELEDSGVYFCASSQSPSTDSPLHFGNGTRLTVT.